The source of this TCR beta chain is a study of technical replicates of blood from several donors. The CDR3 runs 16 residues. Sequenced by immunoSEQ multiplex PCR; TCRdb stores in-frame clones only, minus some. The table lists about 14,000 clones, around four fifths of them singletons, with around 10% in the top ten. Sequencing was performed on PBMCs. The chain combines TRBV7-5 with TRBJ2-2; the table's D call, TRBD2, has no DNA check behind it. TRBV7-5 corresponds to a pseudogene. This clonotype originated in a human donor in good health. The CDR3 sequence is CVRSFTSGSITGELFF. DNA of the CDR3: TGTGTCAGAAGCTTTACTAGCGGGAGTATCACCGGGGAGCTGTTTTTT.